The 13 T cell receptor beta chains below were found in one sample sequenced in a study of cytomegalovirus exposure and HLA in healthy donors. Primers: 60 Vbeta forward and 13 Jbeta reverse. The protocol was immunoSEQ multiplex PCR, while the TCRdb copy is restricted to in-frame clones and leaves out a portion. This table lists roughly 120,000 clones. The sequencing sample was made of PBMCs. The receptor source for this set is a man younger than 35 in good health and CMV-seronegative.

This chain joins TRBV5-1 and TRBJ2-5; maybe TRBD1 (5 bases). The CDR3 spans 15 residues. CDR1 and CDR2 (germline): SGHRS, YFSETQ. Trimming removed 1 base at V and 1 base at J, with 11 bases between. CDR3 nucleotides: TGCGCCAGCAGCTTGACCGTAGGGGCCCAAGAGACCCAGTACTTC. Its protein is CASSLTVGAQETQYF.

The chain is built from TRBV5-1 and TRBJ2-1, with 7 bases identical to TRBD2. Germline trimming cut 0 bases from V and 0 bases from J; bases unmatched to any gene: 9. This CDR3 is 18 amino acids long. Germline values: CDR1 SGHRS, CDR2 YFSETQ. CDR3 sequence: CASSLVPAGGSSYNEQFF. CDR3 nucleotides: TGCGCCAGCAGCTTGGTCCCGGCCGGGGGGAGCTCCTACAATGAGCAGTTCTTC. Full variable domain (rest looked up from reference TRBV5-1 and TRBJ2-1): KAGVTQTPRYLIKTRGQQVTLSCSPISGHRSVSWYQQTPGQGLQFLFEYFSETQRNKGNFPGRFSGRQFSNSRSEMNVSTLELGDSALYLCASSLVPAGGSSYNEQFFGPGTRLTVL.

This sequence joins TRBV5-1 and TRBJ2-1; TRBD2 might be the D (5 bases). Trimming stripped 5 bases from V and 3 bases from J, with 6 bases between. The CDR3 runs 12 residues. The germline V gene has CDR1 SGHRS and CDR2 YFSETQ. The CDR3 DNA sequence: TGCGCCAGCAGGGAGGACTACAATGAGCAGTTCTTC. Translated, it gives CASREDYNEQFF. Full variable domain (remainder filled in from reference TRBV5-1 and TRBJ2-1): KAGVTQTPRYLIKTRGQQVTLSCSPISGHRSVSWYQQTPGQGLQFLFEYFSETQRNKGNFPGRFSGRQFSNSRSEMNVSTLELGDSALYLCASREDYNEQFFGPGTRLTVL.

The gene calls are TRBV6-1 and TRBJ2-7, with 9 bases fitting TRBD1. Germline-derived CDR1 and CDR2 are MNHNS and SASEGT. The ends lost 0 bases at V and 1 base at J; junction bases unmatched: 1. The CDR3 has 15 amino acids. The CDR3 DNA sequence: TGTGCCAGCAGTGAAGCCGGGACAGGGTCCTACGAGCAGTACTTC. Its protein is CASSEAGTGSYEQYF.

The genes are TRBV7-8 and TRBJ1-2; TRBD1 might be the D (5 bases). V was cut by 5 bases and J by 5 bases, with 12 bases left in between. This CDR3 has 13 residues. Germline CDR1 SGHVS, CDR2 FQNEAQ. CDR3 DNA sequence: TGTGCCAGCAGCCTCCAGGGCATGTATGGCTACACCTTC. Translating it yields CASSLQGMYGYTF.

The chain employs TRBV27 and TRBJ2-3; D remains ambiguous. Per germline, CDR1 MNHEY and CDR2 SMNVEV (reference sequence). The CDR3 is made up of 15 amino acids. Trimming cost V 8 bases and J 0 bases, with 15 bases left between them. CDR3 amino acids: CASALRGVSTDTQYF. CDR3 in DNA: TGTGCCAGCGCTCTTCGCGGCGTTAGCACAGATACGCAGTATTTT.

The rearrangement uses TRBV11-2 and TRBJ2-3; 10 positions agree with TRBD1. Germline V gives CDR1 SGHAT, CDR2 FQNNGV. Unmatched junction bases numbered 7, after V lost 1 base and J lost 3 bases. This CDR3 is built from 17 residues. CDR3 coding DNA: TGTGCCAGCAGCTTAGGCCCCGGACAGGGGGAGACAGATACGCAGTATTTT. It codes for CASSLGPGQGETDTQYF. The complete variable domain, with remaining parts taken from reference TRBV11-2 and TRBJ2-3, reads EAGVAQSPRYKIIEKRQSVAFWCNPISGHATLYWYQQILGQGPKLLIQFQNNGVVDDSQLPKDRFSAERLKGVDSTLKIQPAKLEDSAVYLCASSLGPGQGETDTQYFGPGTRLTVL.

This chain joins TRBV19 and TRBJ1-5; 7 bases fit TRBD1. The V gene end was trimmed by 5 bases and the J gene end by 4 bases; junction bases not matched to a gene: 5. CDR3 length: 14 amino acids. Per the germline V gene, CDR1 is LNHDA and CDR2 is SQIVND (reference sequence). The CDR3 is CASSDRAKNQPQHF. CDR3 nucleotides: TGTGCCAGTAGTGACAGGGCAAAGAATCAGCCCCAGCATTTT.

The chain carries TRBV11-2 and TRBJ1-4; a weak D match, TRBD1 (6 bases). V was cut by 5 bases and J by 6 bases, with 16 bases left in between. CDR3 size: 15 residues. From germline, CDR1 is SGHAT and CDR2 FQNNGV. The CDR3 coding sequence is TGTGCCAGCAGCCAAGGGGGGGGGCTCGATGAAAAACTGTTTTTT. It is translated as CASSQGGGLDEKLFF.

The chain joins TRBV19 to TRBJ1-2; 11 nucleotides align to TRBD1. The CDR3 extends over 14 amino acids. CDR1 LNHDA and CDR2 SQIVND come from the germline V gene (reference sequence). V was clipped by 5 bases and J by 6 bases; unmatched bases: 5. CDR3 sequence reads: CASSLDRGLHGYTF. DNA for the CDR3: TGTGCCAGTAGTCTGGACAGGGGGCTTCATGGCTACACCTTC.

The CDR3 loop is CASSADRAKEGGYTF. The CDR3 DNA reads as TGTGCCAGCTCCGCGGACAGGGCTAAGGAGGGTGGCTACACCTTC. The chain recombines TRBV18 with TRBJ1-2; 8 positions agree with TRBD1. Germline loops: CDR1 KGHSH, CDR2 LQKENI. The CDR3 is 15 amino acids. The J segment lost 7 bases and the V segment lost 6 bases, leaving 13 bases of the junction unmatched. Combining the CDR3 with reference TRBV18 and TRBJ1-2 gives the whole variable domain NAGVMQNPRHLVRRRGQEARLRCSPMKGHSHVYWYRQLPEEGLKFMVYLQKENIIDESGMPKERFSAEFPKEGPSILRIQQVVRGDSAAYFCASSADRAKEGGYTFGSGTRLTVV.

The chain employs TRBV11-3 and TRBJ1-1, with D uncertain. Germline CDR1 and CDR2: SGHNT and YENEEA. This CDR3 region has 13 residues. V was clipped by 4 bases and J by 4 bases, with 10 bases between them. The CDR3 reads CASSSSFGTEAFF. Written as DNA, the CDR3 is TGTGCCAGCAGCTCGAGCTTCGGCACTGAAGCTTTCTTT.

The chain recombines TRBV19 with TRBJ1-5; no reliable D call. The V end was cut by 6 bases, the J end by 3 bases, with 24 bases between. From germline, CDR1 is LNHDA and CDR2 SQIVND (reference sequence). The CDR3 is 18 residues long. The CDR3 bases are TGTGCCAGTAGCGATTCCGGGCGGAGGGATAATTACAATCAGCCCCAGCATTTT. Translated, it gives CASSDSGRRDNYNQPQHF.